This T cell receptor (beta chain) was identified during a study of T cell responses to AZD1222 COVID-19 vaccine. General study points: Spike-wide vaccine-associated CD4 TCRs dominated at 160-218 and 743-854. A reported finding is that nearly half of spike-specific TCRs target unmutated variant regions. Seropositive at baseline were only a handful of AZD1222 recipients. Spike-specific TCR breadth and depth both grew after two AZD1222 doses.

The table came from immunoSEQ multiplex PCR; TCRdb's copy has only in-frame clones and leaves some out. The table shows approximately 200,000 clones, with about 94% occurring only once. On this clone: Its antigen is not known.

The origin of this receptor is an adult who received the MenACWY meningococcal vaccine as a control. The sample consisted of peripheral blood, taken 28 days after the second dose of the MenACWY control vaccine.

The CDR3 DNA reads as TGTGCCAGCAGCTGGTCAAACTGGGACGATGAGCAGTTCTTC. Encoded protein: CASSWSNWDDEQFF. The chain uses TRBV7-2 and TRBJ2-1; TRBD1 or TRBD2 may be the D gene (5 bases each). The CDR3 runs 14 residues. Germline V gene data show CDR1 as SGHTA and CDR2 as FQGNSA. V shed 4 bases and J shed 8 bases, with 15 bases lying between them.